The 18 T cell receptor beta chains presented below share a single source sample, sequenced in a study of regulatory T cells in long-lasting Graves disease. Time point given: newly diagnosed GD, antithyroid drugs for less than 3 months. The TCR library was made from RNA that had been extracted from PBMCs in TRIzol. According to the study, TCR beta libraries were built with iRepertoire HTBI primers and CDR3-region Arm-PCR. TCRdb re-analysed the multiplex PCR reads in MiXCR, keeping a single row per CDR3 protein. The data hold roughly 420,000 distinct CDR3 sequences, with roughly 15% observed a single time. The sample was peripheral blood mononuclear cells (PBMCs), taken at new diagnosis, from a patient treated with antithyroid drugs. These receptors were obtained from a female donor with Graves disease.

This clonotype was detected ten times or more. This rearrangement joins TRBV28 to TRBJ2-7; D call uncertain. The germline gives CDR1 MDHEN, CDR2 SYDVKM. V was cut by 6 bases and J by 2 bases, with 11 bases left in between. The CDR3 runs to 13 residues. CDR3 in amino acids: CASRALPAYEQYF. CDR3 DNA: TGTGCCAGCAGGGCCCTGCCAGCCTACGAGCAGTACTTC.

This clonotype was seen more than once but under ten times. This chain uses TRBV6-1 with TRBJ1-1; D gene ambiguous. This CDR3 has 15 residues. From germline, CDR1 is MNHNS and CDR2 SASEGT. The germline V and J ends were trimmed by 5 bases and 4 bases, with 17 bases remaining between them. This CDR3 reads CASSLKQSTITEAFF. CDR3 nucleotides: TGTGCCAGCAGTCTCAAACAATCGACTATCACTGAAGCTTTCTTT.

This clonotype was counted at least ten times. The genes are TRBV6-1 and TRBJ2-1; 13 bases map to TRBD2. From germline, CDR1 is MNHNS and CDR2 SASEGT. Germline trimming cut 3 bases from V and 7 bases from J; bases unmatched to any gene: 12. This CDR3 comprises 18 residues. CDR3 protein: CASSEGRGLAGAGNEQFF. The CDR3 nucleotides are TGTGCCAGCAGTGAGGGCAGAGGACTAGCGGGAGCGGGAAATGAGCAGTTCTTC.

This clonotype came up many times. The CDR3 sequence is CASSRDETWIYF. The CDR3 DNA follows: TGTGCCAGCAGTCGAGATGAAACATGGATATATTTT. The rearrangement links TRBV3-1 to TRBJ1-3; D gene unclear. The germline CDR1 and CDR2 sequences are LGHDT and YNNKEL (reference sequence). The V end lost 6 bases, the J end lost 13 bases, and 16 bases lay between the germline ends. The CDR3 is 12 amino acids.

This clonotype was recorded at least ten times. The V gene is TRBV30, the J gene TRBJ2-7, with D unresolved. Trimming removed 1 base from V and 2 bases from J, with 6 bases in between. The length of the CDR3 is 12 residues. CDR1 is GTSNPN, CDR2 SVGIG, per germline (reference sequence). CDR3 sequence: CAWSGPAYEQYF. DNA of the CDR3: TGTGCCTGGAGTGGACCGGCCTACGAGCAGTACTTC.

The table lists this clonotype with many counts. The chain has TRBV6-2 or TRBV6-3 and TRBJ2-1; D is ambiguous. Trimming stripped 0 bases from V and 4 bases from J, with 16 bases between. The CDR3 has 17 amino acids. CDR1 and CDR2 from the germline V gene are MNHEY and SVGEGT. CDR3 region: CASSYSIRYRAYNEQFF. CDR3 bases: TGTGCCAGCAGTTACTCGATTAGGTACAGAGCTTACAATGAGCAGTTCTTC.

This clonotype was recorded at least ten times. The chain employs TRBV7-2 and TRBJ2-6, with D unresolved. The CDR3 consists of 15 residues. V shed 4 bases and J shed 1 base, with 8 bases lying between them. Germline assignment: CDR1 SGHTA and CDR2 FQGNSA. The chain's CDR3 is CASSSQPSGANVLTF. Written as DNA, the CDR3 is TGTGCCAGCAGCTCGCAGCCATCTGGGGCCAACGTCCTGACTTTC.

The sample holds many counts of this clonotype. The chain has TRBV12-3 or TRBV12-4 and TRBJ2-5; 11 nucleotides line up with TRBD1. J lost 7 bases, V lost 3 bases, and 4 bases had no gene match. There are 14 residues in the CDR3. The CDR3 is CASSFGTGGGTQYF. CDR3 DNA sequence: TGTGCCAGCAGTTTTGGGACAGGGGGGGGGACCCAGTACTTC.

V gene TRBV20-1 combines with J gene TRBJ2-3; 11 positions match TRBD2. The CDR3 contains 14 residues. Germline loops: CDR1 DFQATT, CDR2 SNEGSKA (reference sequence). After removal of 1 base from V and 4 bases from J, the junction contained 1 base not matched to a gene. CDR3 coding DNA: TGCAGTGCTAGAGGACTAGCGGGGTCAGATACGCAGTATTTT. Translation gives CSARGLAGSDTQYF.

This clonotype was picked up a small number of times. The genes are TRBV10-3 and TRBJ2-7; 7 bases map to TRBD1. V shed 3 bases and J 2 bases; nucleotides not matched to a gene: 7. The CDR3 spans 15 residues. Germline assignment: CDR1 ENHRY and CDR2 SYGVKD. CDR3 residues: CAISEPTGITYEQYF. The CDR3 bases are TGTGCCATCAGTGAACCGACAGGGATCACCTACGAGCAGTACTTC.

This clonotype was observed a few times. The V call is TRBV6-9, the J call TRBJ2-3; D possibly corresponds to TRBD2 (6 bases). This CDR3 has 16 amino acids. Germline lookup yields CDR1 MNHGY and CDR2 SVAAGI. V was cut by 3 bases and J by 5 bases, with 18 bases left in between. This CDR3 is CASSYPPGGRGDTQYF. The DNA for the CDR3 is TGTGCCAGCAGTTACCCCCCCGGGGGAAGGGGAGATACGCAGTATTTT.

Ten or more counts support this clonotype. The chain recombines TRBV12-3 or TRBV12-4 with TRBJ2-7, with 7 bases identical to TRBD2. CDR3 length equals 13 residues. V was clipped by 7 bases and J by 0 bases; unmatched bases: 3. The CDR3 DNA reads TGTGCCAGCACTCGCGGGAGCTCCTACGAGCAGTACTTC. Residues: CASTRGSSYEQYF.

This clonotype has ten or more counts. The chain joins TRBV27 to TRBJ1-5; no definite D call. Between the trimmed V and J ends, which lost 6 bases and 4 bases, there was a span of 13 bases. The CDR3 consists of 14 residues. Germline CDR1 reads MNHEY; CDR2 reads SMNVEV (reference sequence). Written as DNA, the CDR3 is TGTGCCAGCAGATCGGACGGGAGAAATCAGCCCCAGCATTTT. It translates to CASRSDGRNQPQHF.

This clonotype was found a few times. The rearrangement links TRBV4-2 to TRBJ2-2, with 9 bases identical to TRBD2. The CDR3 is made up of 19 amino acids. CDR1 and CDR2 (germline): LGHNA, YNFKEQ. V shed 0 bases, J shed 0 bases, and the junction held 8 bases outside the gene matches. The CDR3 sequence is CASSQEISSGDANTGELFF. In DNA, the CDR3 is TGTGCCAGCAGCCAAGAGATATCTAGCGGGGACGCGAACACCGGGGAGCTGTTTTTT.

A word on this clonotype: This may be a read error, as it is one base from a much larger clone. The V gene is TRBV12-3 or TRBV12-4, the J gene TRBJ1-2; no reliable D call. The CDR3 covers 15 residues. The germline V and J ends were trimmed by 4 bases and 3 bases, with 15 bases remaining between them. CDR3 nucleotides: TGTGCCAGCAGTTCAGGCACCGCTGGGGACTATGGCTACACCTTC. Translation: CASSSGTAGDYGYTF.

The sample holds a few counts of this clonotype. V and J are TRBV27 and TRBJ2-1; tentatively, D is TRBD2 (5 bases). The germline CDR1 and CDR2 sequences are MNHEY and SMNVEV (reference sequence). The CDR3 sequence is 15 residues long. V was pared by 6 bases and J by 1 base, with 13 bases between. DNA of the CDR3: TGTGCCAGCAGCAGTTGGGAGAAATCCTACAATGAGCAGTTCTTC. Protein sequence: CASSSWEKSYNEQFF.

This clonotype occurred many times. One end of the junction is discordant with germline, which a read error may explain. The chain employs TRBV5-1 and TRBJ1-1; D is undetermined. The germline CDR1 and CDR2 sequences are SGHRS and YFSETQ. This CDR3 is built from 14 residues. CDR3 region: CASSFRAGNTEAFF. CDR3 nucleotide sequence: TGTGCCAGCAGTTTTCGAGCGGGGAACACTGAAGCTTTCTTT.

This clonotype was recorded a few times. The rearrangement links TRBV24-1 to TRBJ1-2; D is uncertain. The CDR3 sequence is 14 residues long. In germline, CDR1 is KGHDR, CDR2 SFDVKD. Trimming shortened V by 6 bases and J by 8 bases, and 18 bases separated the two germline ends. The CDR3 loop is CATSQSQGPRGYTF. CDR3 coding DNA: TGTGCCACCAGTCAATCACAAGGACCCAGGGGCTACACCTTC.